This TCR beta chain derives from a study of cytomegalovirus exposure and HLA in healthy donors. The wider study: The early release's HLA-typed donors yielded approximately 85 million unique TCRs.

The junction had 7 bases not matched to a gene; V was cut back by 7 bases and J by 4 bases. The germline CDR1 and CDR2 sequences are LNHDA and SQIVND (reference sequence). The CDR3 is 15 amino acids. It was with 60 Vbeta and 13 Jbeta primers that the PCR ran. Here immunoSEQ multiplex PCR was the method, and the copy in TCRdb shows in-frame clones only, minus some. The sample contains 150,000 to 180,000 clones, approximately 72% of which appear only once. Remarks on this clone: Its target is unknown.

Study-wide results and limits: Some highly shared sequence variants likely arose as a pipeline artifact. Accurate prediction of most subjects' HLA-A and HLA-B alleles from TCR beta sequences was reported.

The V and J genes are TRBV19 and TRBJ2-1; 10 bases are a match to TRBD2. The sequencing input was PBMCs. The sequence was obtained from a man between 18 and 35 years old in good health and CMV-seronegative. The CDR3 protein is CASKVAGGLYNEQFF. In nucleotides, the CDR3 is TGTGCCAGTAAAGTAGCGGGGGGCCTATACAATGAGCAGTTCTTC. The complete variable domain, with remaining parts taken from reference TRBV19 and TRBJ2-1, reads DGGITQSPKYLFRKEGQNVTLSCEQNLNHDAMYWYRQDPGQGLRLIYYSQIVNDFQKGDIAEGYSVSREKKESFPLTVTSAQKNPTAFYLCASKVAGGLYNEQFFGPGTRLTVL.